This T cell receptor (beta chain) was captured in a study of human T cells and chemical hapten exposure. The table lists this clonotype with many counts. TCRdb re-analysed the RACE reads in MiXCR, keeping a single row per CDR3 protein. Among approximately 350,000 distinct CDR3 sequences, just under 6.5% were seen once, and the ten largest hold about 6%. Time point given: patch test 2, 6 weeks after DPC sensitization. Stated treatment: therapeutic diphenylcyclopropenone sensitization with weekly scalp DPC. The length of the CDR3 is 14 residues. With 7 bases removed from V and 5 bases from J, the gap between germline ends came to 17 bases. Germline assignment: CDR1 MNHNY and CDR2 SVGAGI (reference sequence).

The material sequenced was whole blood, taken in connection with sensitization to the hapten diphenylcyclopropenone (DPC). This sequence was found in a woman between 18 and 29 years old with alopecia areata. Some clones in this sample may be carry-over from other donors' samples. The chain links TRBV6-6 to TRBJ1-1; maybe TRBD1 (5 bases). The CDR3 region is CASTPRGADTEAFF. In nucleotides, the CDR3 is TGTGCCAGCACCCCACGGGGCGCGGATACTGAAGCTTTCTTT.